Below, 19 T cell receptor beta chains from the same sample are listed, as sequenced in a study of blood T cell repertoires in COVID-19. Using immunoSEQ multiplex PCR, the repertoire was profiled, and TCRdb retains in-frame clones only, with some absent. This sample has approximately 46,000 clones; around nine tenths occur once, and the top ten carry 16%. Input material: peripheral blood. The receptors come from a man aged 55 to 70 with active or convalescent COVID-19.

The chain carries TRBV28 and TRBJ1-1, with D possibly matching TRBD1 (6 bases). The CDR3 spans 16 residues. From germline, CDR1 is MDHEN and CDR2 SYDVKM. With 3 bases removed from V and 5 bases from J, the gap between germline ends came to 19 bases. The CDR3 spells CASSFPVAGARTEAFF. DNA of the CDR3: TGTGCCAGCAGTTTTCCGGTCGCGGGGGCACGGACTGAAGCTTTCTTT.

This chain connects TRBV27 to TRBJ2-3; tentative D call: TRBD2 (6 bases). V was cut by 8 bases and J by 2 bases, with 14 bases left in between. This CDR3 has 14 amino acids. Germline V gives CDR1 MNHEY, CDR2 SMNVEV (reference sequence). This CDR3 is CASRESWATDTQYF. The CDR3 coding sequence is TGTGCCAGCCGGGAGTCCTGGGCCACAGATACGCAGTATTTT.

V usage is TRBV15 and J usage is TRBJ1-2; tentatively, D is TRBD1 (5 bases). This CDR3 region has 17 residues. Germline CDR1 is LNHNV and CDR2 is YYDKDF (reference sequence). V lost 1 base and J lost 4, with 19 bases in between. This chain's CDR3 is CATSRGPSRASFYGYTF. In nucleotides, the CDR3 is TGTGCCACCAGCAGAGGCCCCAGCAGGGCTTCGTTCTATGGCTACACCTTC.

This clone was picked up one time. The rearrangement joins TRBV7-2 to TRBJ1-2; D ambiguous. The CDR3 totals 14 residues. With 5 bases removed from V and 4 bases from J, the gap between germline ends came to 14 bases. The V gene's germline CDR1 is SGHTA and CDR2 FQGNSA. CDR3 amino acids: CASSNSGASYGYTF. CDR3 nucleotide sequence: TGTGCCAGCAGCAACTCGGGTGCCTCCTATGGCTACACCTTC. The full variable domain, in which reference TRBV7-2 and TRBJ1-2 provide the parts outside the CDR3, is GAGVSQSPSNKVTEKGKDVELRCDPISGHTALYWYRQSLGQGLEFLIYFQGNSAPDKSGLPSDRFSAERTGGSVSTLTIQRTQQEDSAVYLCASSNSGASYGYTFGSGTRLTVV.

V usage is TRBV7-3 and J usage is TRBJ1-1; 8 bases agree with TRBD1. CDR1 is SGHTA, CDR2 FQGTGA, per germline. V trimming: 0 bases; J trimming: 0 bases; junction bases outside the gene matches: 15. The CDR3 sequence is 20 residues long. The CDR3: CASSLTHRQGLPPMNTEAFF. DNA for the CDR3: TGTGCCAGCAGCTTAACCCACCGACAGGGGCTCCCCCCCATGAACACTGAAGCTTTCTTT.

The chain joins TRBV7-8 to TRBJ2-2, with TRBD2 as a possible D gene (6 bases). The CDR3 length is 17 residues. Trimming took 1 base from V and 0 from J, leaving 12 bases between them. Germline values: CDR1 SGHVS, CDR2 FQNEAQ. The CDR3 region is CASSLVAGYANTGELFF. As DNA, the CDR3 is TGTGCCAGCAGCTTAGTGGCGGGGTACGCGAACACCGGGGAGCTGTTTTTT.

V usage is TRBV14 and J usage is TRBJ1-4, with D possibly matching TRBD1 (6 bases). Germline V lookup: CDR1 SGHDN, CDR2 FVKESK. The CDR3 spans 16 residues. V was shortened by 4 bases and J by 8 bases, with 20 bases between the two germline ends. CDR3 sequence (DNA): TGTGCCAGCAGCCCCCGCCCAGGGGCAGGAAAGGAAAAACTGTTTTTT. It translates to CASSPRPGAGKEKLFF.

V gene TRBV5-5 combines with J gene TRBJ1-5; D perhaps matches TRBD1 (5 bases). The CDR3 extends over 16 amino acids. Germline V gives CDR1 SGHKS, CDR2 YYEKEE (reference sequence). The ends were cut back, 0 bases at V and 3 bases at J, with 13 bases in the middle. This chain's CDR3 is CASSLEAGYHNQPQHF. CDR3 nucleotides: TGTGCCAGCAGCTTGGAGGCAGGGTATCACAATCAGCCCCAGCATTTT.

The chain employs TRBV7-9 and TRBJ2-1; TRBD1 is a possible D gene (6 bases). V lost 5 bases and J 0 bases, leaving 11 bases between the germline ends. The germline V gene has CDR1 SEHNR and CDR2 FQNEAQ (reference sequence). This CDR3 contains 15 residues. The CDR3 region is CASSPGQNSYNEQFF. The CDR3 nucleotides are TGTGCCAGCAGCCCCGGACAGAACTCCTACAATGAGCAGTTCTTC. Full variable domain (outside the CDR3, taken from reference TRBV7-9 and TRBJ2-1): DTGVSQNPRHKITKRGQNVTFRCDPISEHNRLYWYRQTLGQGPEFLTYFQNEAQLEKSRLLSDRFSAERPKGSFSTLEIQRTEQGDSAMYLCASSPGQNSYNEQFFGPGTRLTVL.

Comment on this clone: Other DNA variants within this sample encode the same CDR3. This chain uses TRBV12-5 with TRBJ2-1; D is perhaps TRBD2 (5 bases). V was clipped by 1 base and J by 1 base, with 20 bases between them. Germline loops: CDR1 LGHNT, CDR2 FRNRAP. There are 19 residues in the CDR3. The CDR3 sequence: CASGLAPRDTFMSYNEQFF. The CDR3 nucleotides read TGTGCTAGTGGTTTGGCCCCTCGGGATACCTTCATGTCCTACAATGAGCAGTTCTTC.

This rearrangement joins TRBV2 to TRBJ2-5; 11 positions agree with TRBD2. Germline trimming cut 3 bases from V and 5 bases from J; bases unmatched to any gene: 5. Germline CDR1 SNHLY, CDR2 FYNNEI. The CDR3 is 15 amino acids. The CDR3 loop is CASSDLAGGGETQYF. DNA for the CDR3: TGTGCCAGCAGTGACCTAGCGGGGGGCGGGGAGACCCAGTACTTC. The full variable domain, with the rest looked up from reference TRBV2 and TRBJ2-5, is EPEVTQTPSHQVTQMGQEVILRCVPISNHLYFYWYRQILGQKVEFLVSFYNNEISEKSEIFDDQFSVERPDGSNFTLKIRSTKLEDSAMYFCASSDLAGGGETQYFGPGTRLLVL.

The chain links TRBV3-1 (or the pseudogene TRBV3-2) to TRBJ2-7; possibly TRBD2 for D (6 bases). This CDR3 contains 14 residues. Germline V gene sequence: CDR1 LGHDT, CDR2 YNNKEL (reference sequence). V lost 5 bases and J lost 2, with 13 bases in between. The DNA for the CDR3 is TGTGCCAGCAGCAGACTAGGGACCGCCTACGAGCAGTACTTC. It encodes CASSRLGTAYEQYF.

The chain employs TRBV18 and TRBJ2-5; D gene ambiguous. The CDR3 totals 14 residues. Trimming took off 2 bases at V and 5 bases at J, with 12 bases between the two ends. Germline V CDR1 and CDR2: KGHSH, LQKENI. The CDR3 loop reads CASSPWVRMETQYF. CDR3 DNA: TGTGCCAGCTCACCATGGGTCAGGATGGAGACCCAGTACTTC.

About this clone itself: A junction boundary mismatches the germline segment, possibly from a read error. V is TRBV10-3 and J is TRBJ2-5; D is perhaps TRBD2 (5 bases). The CDR3 sequence is 12 residues long. Per the germline V gene, CDR1 is ENHRY and CDR2 is SYGVKD. Here the CDR3 reads CASSSAKETQYF. The CDR3 region has the DNA TGTGCCAGCAGTAGCGCGAAAGAGACCCAGTACTTC.

The rearrangement joins TRBV4-1 to TRBJ2-7; TRBD2 matches at 8 bases. Germline trimming cut 4 bases from V and 4 bases from J; bases unmatched to any gene: 3. The CDR3 runs 13 residues. The germline V gene encodes CDR1 MGHRA and CDR2 YSYEKL. CDR3 region: CASSPLAGYEQYF. CDR3 bases: TGCGCCAGCAGCCCCCTAGCGGGTTACGAGCAGTACTTC.

The CDR3 region has the DNA TGCGCCAGCAGTCGGGGACAGGGTGGTTCACCCCTCCACTTT. Its translation is CASSRGQGGSPLHF. The chain is built from TRBV10-1 and TRBJ1-6; 9 nucleotides align to TRBD1. The germline V gene has CDR1 WNHNN and CDR2 SYGVQD (reference sequence). The CDR3 length is 14 residues. With 5 bases clipped from V and 9 bases from J, the junction kept 5 bases outside the gene matches.

The chain carries TRBV5-1 and TRBJ1-2, with 10 bases matching TRBD1. Trimming cost V 6 bases and J 6 bases; bases outside gene matches: 11. CDR3 length equals 15 residues. Germline assignment: CDR1 SGHRS and CDR2 YFSETQ. The CDR3 bases are TGCGCCAGCACGAATTCCGGGACAGGGGTACATGGCTACACCTTC. It translates to CASTNSGTGVHGYTF.

The rearrangement joins TRBV5-6 to TRBJ2-5; 7 nucleotides line up with TRBD1. This CDR3 contains 13 residues. Germline lookup yields CDR1 SGHDT and CDR2 YYEEEE. After removal of 4 bases from V and 4 bases from J, the junction contained 4 bases not matched to a gene. In nucleotides, the CDR3 is TGTGCCAGCAGCCCGACAGGGTCAGAGACCCAGTACTTC. Protein: CASSPTGSETQYF.

CDR3 amino acids: CASQNNNSPLHF. For the CDR3, the DNA is TGTGCCAGCCAGAATAATAATTCACCCCTCCACTTT. The V call is TRBV28, the J call TRBJ1-6, with D uncertain. The CDR3 is 12 residues long. V gave up 8 bases and J gave up 5 bases, with 7 bases separating them. Germline CDR1 is MDHEN and CDR2 is SYDVKM.